Below are 24 T cell receptor delta chains sequenced from a single sample in a study of Vδ1+ human thymocytes. Points from the study as a whole: Highly polyclonal TRG and TRD repertoires with Gaussian CDR3 length distributions appeared in thymus.

The template was reverse-transcribed extracted RNA. Pooled V-gene forward primers with one constant-region reverse primer generated the CDR3 amplicons by multiplex PCR. TCRdb processed the multiplex PCR reads again with the CATT caller. In the table there are under 30,000 delta-chain clones, about 7.4% of which are singletons. Their antigens remain unidentified. The material sequenced was Vdelta1+ gamma-delta thymocytes from the thymus. As to subset: FACS-sorted CD3+ TCRalphabeta- TCRVdelta1+ TCRVdelta2- thymocytes. The receptor set was obtained from a girl under two years old who had congenital heart surgery.

The chain couples TRDV2 to TRDJ3; 13 nucleotides align to TRDD3. V dropped 0 bases and J dropped 5; count of bases not matched to a gene: 6. This CDR3 spans 19 amino acids. The germline V gene encodes CDR1 GEAIGNYY and CDR2 EKD. CDR3 sequence reads: CACDTSLGDTTRDTRQMFF. CDR3 nucleotides: TGTGCCTGTGACACCTCACTGGGGGATACGACCCGGGACACCCGACAGATGTTTTTC.

The V gene is TRDV1, the J gene TRDJ1; 9 bases match TRDD2. The CDR3 has 23 residues. V shed 4 bases and J 0 bases; nucleotides not matched to a gene: 27. Germline CDR1 reads TSWWSYY; CDR2 reads QGS. CDR3 in amino acids: CALGGPGWPSYSGDAPYTDKLIF. As DNA, the CDR3 is TGTGCTCTTGGGGGCCCTGGTTGGCCTTCCTACTCTGGGGATGCTCCGTACACCGATAAACTCATCTTT.

The chain carries TRDV1 and TRDJ1, with 10 positions matching TRDD3. Germline V gene lookup returns CDR1 TSWWSYY and CDR2 QGS. With V trimmed by 2 bases and J by 11 bases, 32 bases remained unmatched. This CDR3 has 22 residues. The CDR3 reads CALGESASHPRAATGGSLLLIF. CDR3 sequence (DNA): TGTGCTCTTGGGGAATCGGCCTCCCACCCCCGCGCAGCTACTGGGGGATCGCTCCTGCTCATCTTT.

This chain connects TRDV1 to TRDJ1, with 7 bases fitting TRDD3. Germline V gene data show CDR1 as TSWWSYY and CDR2 as QGS. Trimming cost V 3 bases and J 0 bases; bases outside gene matches: 13. There are 18 residues in the CDR3. The CDR3 here is CALGDRNWGPTYTDKLIF. CDR3 in DNA: TGTGCTCTTGGGGACCGCAACTGGGGACCTACCTACACCGATAAACTCATCTTT.

The V gene is TRDV1, the J gene TRDJ1; 11 bases are a match to TRDD3. This CDR3 has 17 residues. V shed 1 base, J shed 10 bases, and the junction held 14 bases outside the gene matches. Germline V gene sequence: CDR1 TSWWSYY, CDR2 QGS. The CDR3 loop reads CALGEPSFVGGYASLIF. The CDR3 DNA sequence: TGTGCTCTTGGGGAACCGTCGTTTGTTGGGGGATACGCGTCACTCATCTTT.

The rearrangement uses TRDV1 and TRDJ1, with D possibly being TRDD2 or TRDD3 (6 bases each). V was trimmed by 4 bases and J by 0 bases, leaving 24 bases between them. The CDR3 covers 19 residues. Germline CDR1 is TSWWSYY and CDR2 is QGS. This CDR3 reads CALGAHPTRTGSHTDKLIF. The CDR3 nucleotides are TGTGCTCTTGGGGCCCATCCTACTAGGACTGGGTCCCACACCGATAAACTCATCTTT.

The gene calls are TRDV1 and TRDJ1; TRDD3 aligns across 8 bases. The V gene end was trimmed by 0 bases and the J gene end by 5 bases; junction bases not matched to a gene: 26. Germline loops: CDR1 TSWWSYY, CDR2 QGS. CDR3 size: 22 residues. In DNA form, the CDR3 reads TGTGCTCTTGGGGAACTCCCGGGGGATAAGGTTTTCCACTTAGGAGGCGGAGATAAACTCATCTTT. Amino acid sequence: CALGELPGDKVFHLGGGDKLIF.

This clone was picked up a small number of times. This sequence joins TRDV1 and TRDJ1; 11 nucleotides agree with TRDD3. Germline values: CDR1 TSWWSYY, CDR2 QGS. This CDR3 is built from 22 residues. J gave up 1 base and V 0 bases, and 19 bases lay outside the gene matches. The CDR3 reads CALGELTHKRMGDTRGTDKLIF. CDR3 bases: TGTGCTCTTGGGGAACTCACGCACAAGAGAATGGGGGATACGCGCGGCACCGATAAACTCATCTTT.

This clone was observed a few times. This sequence joins TRDV1 and TRDJ1, with D unresolved. The germline CDR1 and CDR2 sequences are TSWWSYY and QGS. This CDR3 has 19 residues. Trimming pared 2 bases from V and 0 bases from J, leaving 22 bases between. CDR3 loop: CALGEKGAPTEVYTDKLIF. CDR3 DNA: TGTGCTCTTGGGGAAAAAGGGGCGCCGACGGAGGTTTACACCGATAAACTCATCTTT.

This clone turned up a few times. The chain carries TRDV1 and TRDJ1; D gene ambiguous. The CDR3 totals 18 residues. CDR1 is TSWWSYY and CDR2 is QGS in the germline V gene. Trimming cost V 2 bases and J 0 bases, with 19 bases left between them. The CDR3 sequence is CALGESPLRARYTDKLIF. The CDR3 DNA reads TGTGCTCTTGGGGAATCACCGCTTCGGGCTAGGTACACCGATAAACTCATCTTT.

J is TRDJ1 and V is TRDV1; D may correspond to TRDD2 or TRDD3 (5 bases each). The CDR3 is made up of 18 amino acids. With 5 bases removed from V and 0 bases from J, the gap between germline ends came to 22 bases. Germline lookup yields CDR1 TSWWSYY and CDR2 QGS. In nucleotides, the CDR3 is TGTGCTCTTGGGACACCCCCTTCTGGGTACCTGTACACCGATAAACTCATCTTT. Amino acids: CALGTPPSGYLYTDKLIF.

The chain uses TRDV1 and TRDJ1; 7 positions agree with TRDD3. The CDR3 extends over 15 amino acids. Trimming removed 1 base from V and 4 bases from J; junction bases left unmatched: 6. Germline CDR1 TSWWSYY, CDR2 QGS. In DNA, the CDR3 is TGTGCTCTTGGGGAACCTCGGGGGATTGGCGATAAACTCATCTTT. Protein: CALGEPRGIGDKLIF.

The sample holds a few counts of this clone. The chain couples TRDV1 to TRDJ1; D tentatively reads TRDD2 or TRDD3 (6 bases each). From germline, CDR1 is TSWWSYY and CDR2 QGS. This CDR3 is built from 20 residues. V gave up 3 bases and J gave up 3 bases, with 29 bases separating them. The CDR3 reads CALGDTGPSPLDWAADKLIF. CDR3 DNA: TGTGCTCTTGGGGACACTGGACCTTCCCCCCTTGACTGGGCTGCCGATAAACTCATCTTT.

This clone was observed a few times. This chain joins TRDV1 and TRDJ1; D is unresolved. Trimming cost V 1 base and J 0 bases, with 15 bases left between them. The CDR3 runs to 17 residues. Germline V gene data show CDR1 as TSWWSYY and CDR2 as QGS. Here the CDR3 reads CALGEPSIREYTDKLIF. In DNA form, the CDR3 reads TGTGCTCTTGGGGAACCATCCATCCGGGAGTACACCGATAAACTCATCTTT.

This chain connects TRAV29/DV5 to TRDJ2; weak D call: TRDD3 (5 bases). V was pared by 0 bases and J by 4 bases, with 34 bases between. The CDR3 length is 22 residues. Germline-derived CDR1 and CDR2 are NSMFDY and ISSIKDK. The CDR3 DNA reads TGTGCAGCAAGCGATGGGGACCTCCTTGCTCACTTCGGGGCCAAGTGGACAGCACAACTCTTCTTT. It encodes CAASDGDLLAHFGAKWTAQLFF.

This clone was seen a few times. The chain is built from TRDV1 and TRDJ1, with 11 bases matching TRDD3. There are 17 residues in the CDR3. The ends lost 0 bases at V and 11 bases at J; junction bases unmatched: 14. Germline CDR1 TSWWSYY, CDR2 QGS. CDR3 region: CALGELEPNWGIEGLIF. In DNA, the CDR3 is TGTGCTCTTGGGGAACTAGAGCCGAACTGGGGGATAGAGGGGCTCATCTTT.

This clone was picked up a small number of times. Germline and junction disagree at one end, which may indicate a read error. The rearrangement uses TRDV1 and TRDJ1, with 12 positions matching TRDD3. CDR3 length: 17 amino acids. Germline V gene sequence: CDR1 TSWWSYY, CDR2 QGS. DNA of the CDR3: TGTGCTCTTGGGGAACGCACTACTGGGGGATACACCGATAAACTCACCTTT. Translated, it gives CALGERTTGGYTDKLTF.

The chain joins TRDV1 to TRDJ1; D may be TRDD2 or TRDD3 (5 bases each). The V end was cut by 2 bases, the J end by 0 bases, with 34 bases between. CDR1 is TSWWSYY, CDR2 QGS, per germline. The CDR3 consists of 23 residues. The CDR3 DNA sequence: TGTGCTCTTGGGGAATCGGACCTACGTGTTGCTGGGAGCTGCCTATCGTACACCGATAAACTCATCTTT. Protein: CALGESDLRVAGSCLSYTDKLIF.

This clone was recorded a few times. The chain joins TRDV1 to TRDJ1, with D unresolved. This CDR3 region has 16 residues. Trimming took 2 bases from V and 1 from J, leaving 14 bases between them. CDR1 and CDR2 (germline): TSWWSYY, QGS. This chain's CDR3 is CALGEGPLRPTDKLIF. In nucleotides, the CDR3 is TGTGCTCTTGGGGAAGGTCCCCTAAGGCCCACCGATAAACTCATCTTT.

Comment on this clone: Different DNA sequences within this sample yield the same CDR3. The chain couples TRDV1 to TRDJ1, with TRDD3 as a possible D gene (5 bases). The CDR3 loop spans 15 amino acids. CDR1 and CDR2 from the germline V gene are TSWWSYY and QGS. Trimming removed 3 bases at V and 2 bases at J, with 13 bases between. The CDR3 DNA is TGTGCTCTTGGGGAGCGGGGGGCCAGAACCGATAAACTCATCTTT. This gives the protein CALGERGARTDKLIF.

This chain uses TRDV2 with TRDJ1; TRDD3 aligns across 12 bases. CDR3 length equals 18 residues. Germline V CDR1 and CDR2: GEAIGNYY, EKD. Trimming removed 1 base from V and 2 bases from J; junction bases left unmatched: 10. CDR3 nucleotides: TGTGCCTGTGACACAATCGGGCTGGGGGATACGGCGACCGATAAACTCATCTTT. Translation: CACDTIGLGDTATDKLIF.

This clone was seen a few times. The chain combines TRDV1 with TRDJ1, with 7 bases fitting TRDD3. The CDR3 runs to 22 residues. Losses at the gene ends were 4 bases for V and 3 bases for J; bases not matched to a gene: 29. Germline V gene lookup returns CDR1 TSWWSYY and CDR2 QGS. The CDR3 DNA sequence: TGTGCTCTTGGGGTTCGGGACCTCCCCTCTAGTGGCTGGGGGTCTCCCTCCGATAAACTCATCTTT. It yields the protein CALGVRDLPSSGWGSPSDKLIF.

This clone has only a few counts. The V gene is TRDV1, the J gene TRDJ1; 8 bases fit TRDD3. This CDR3 has 20 amino acids. Losses at the gene ends were 2 bases for V and 10 bases for J; bases not matched to a gene: 27. The germline gives CDR1 TSWWSYY, CDR2 QGS. CDR3 amino acids: CALGECVGDTKGGGDGGLIF. The CDR3 region has the DNA TGTGCTCTTGGGGAATGCGTCGGGGATACTAAGGGAGGTGGTGACGGTGGACTCATCTTT.

This chain joins TRDV1 and TRDJ1; D perhaps matches TRDD2 (5 bases). The CDR3 length is 23 residues. With 0 bases removed from V and 0 bases from J, the gap between germline ends came to 32 bases. Looked up from germline, CDR1 is TSWWSYY and CDR2 is QGS. DNA for the CDR3: TGTGCTCTTGGGGAACTCCCCCCCTTCGGGTTATACCAGGCGGGGCCGTACACCGATAAACTCATCTTT. It translates to CALGELPPFGLYQAGPYTDKLIF.